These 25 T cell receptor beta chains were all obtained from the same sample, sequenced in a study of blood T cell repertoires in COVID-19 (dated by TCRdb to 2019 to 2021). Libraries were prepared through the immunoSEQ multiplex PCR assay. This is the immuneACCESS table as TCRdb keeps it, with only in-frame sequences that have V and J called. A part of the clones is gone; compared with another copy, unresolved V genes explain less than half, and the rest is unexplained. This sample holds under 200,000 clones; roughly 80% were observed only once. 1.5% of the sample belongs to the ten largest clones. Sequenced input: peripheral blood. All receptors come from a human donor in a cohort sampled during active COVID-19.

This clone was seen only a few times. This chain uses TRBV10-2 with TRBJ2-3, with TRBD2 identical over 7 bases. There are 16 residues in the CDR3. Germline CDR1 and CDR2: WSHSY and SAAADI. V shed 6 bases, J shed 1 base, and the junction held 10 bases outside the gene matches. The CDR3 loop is CASSAPLAGGTDTQYF. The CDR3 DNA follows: TGCGCCAGCAGCGCCCCTTTGGCGGGAGGCACAGATACGCAGTATTTT.

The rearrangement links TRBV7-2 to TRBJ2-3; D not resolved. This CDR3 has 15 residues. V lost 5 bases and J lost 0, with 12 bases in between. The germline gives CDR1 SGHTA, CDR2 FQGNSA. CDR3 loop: CASSARKGSTDTQYF. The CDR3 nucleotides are TGTGCCAGCAGCGCCAGGAAAGGAAGCACAGATACGCAGTATTTT.

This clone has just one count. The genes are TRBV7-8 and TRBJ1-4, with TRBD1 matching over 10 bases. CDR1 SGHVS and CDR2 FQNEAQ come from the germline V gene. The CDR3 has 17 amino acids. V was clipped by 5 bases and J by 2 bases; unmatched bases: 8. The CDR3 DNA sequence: TGTGCCAGCAGCCTTGGACAGGGGGGGAACACTAATGAAAAACTGTTTTTT. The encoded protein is CASSLGQGGNTNEKLFF. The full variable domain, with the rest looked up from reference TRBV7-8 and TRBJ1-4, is GAGVSQSPRYKVAKRGQDVALRCDPISGHVSLFWYQQALGQGPEFLTYFQNEAQLDKSGLPSDRFFAERPEGSVSTLKIQRTQQEDSAVYLCASSLGQGGNTNEKLFFGSGTQLSVL.

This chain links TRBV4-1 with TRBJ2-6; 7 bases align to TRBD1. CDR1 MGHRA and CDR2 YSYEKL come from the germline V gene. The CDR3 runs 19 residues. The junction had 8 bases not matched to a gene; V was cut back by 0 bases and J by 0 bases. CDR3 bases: TGCGCCAGCAGCCAAGAGGTAAGGCAGGGGGTCTCTGGGGCCAACGTCCTGACTTTC. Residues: CASSQEVRQGVSGANVLTF.

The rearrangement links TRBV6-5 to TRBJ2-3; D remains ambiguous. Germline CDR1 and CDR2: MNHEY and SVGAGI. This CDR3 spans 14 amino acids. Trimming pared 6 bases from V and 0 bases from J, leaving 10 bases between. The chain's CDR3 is CASRISTSTDTQYF. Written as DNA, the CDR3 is TGTGCCAGCAGGATCTCCACTAGCACAGATACGCAGTATTTT.

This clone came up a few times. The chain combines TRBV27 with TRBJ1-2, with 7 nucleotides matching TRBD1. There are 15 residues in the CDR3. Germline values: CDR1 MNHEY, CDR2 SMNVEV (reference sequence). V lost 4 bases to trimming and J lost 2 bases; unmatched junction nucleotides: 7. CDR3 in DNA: TGTGCCAGCAGTTCAAGACAGGGATTCAACTATGGCTACACCTTC. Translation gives CASSSRQGFNYGYTF.

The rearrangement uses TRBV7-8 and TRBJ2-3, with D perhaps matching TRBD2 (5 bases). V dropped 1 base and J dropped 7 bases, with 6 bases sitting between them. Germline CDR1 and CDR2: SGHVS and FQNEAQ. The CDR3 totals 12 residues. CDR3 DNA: TGTGCCAGCAGCTTAGTCGGGAATACGCAGTATTTT. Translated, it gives CASSLVGNTQYF.

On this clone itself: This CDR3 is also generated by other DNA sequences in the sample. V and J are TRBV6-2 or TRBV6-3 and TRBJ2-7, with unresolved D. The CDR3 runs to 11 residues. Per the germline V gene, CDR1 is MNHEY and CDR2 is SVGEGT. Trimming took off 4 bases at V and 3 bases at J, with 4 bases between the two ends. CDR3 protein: CASSSLYEQYF. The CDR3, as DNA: TGTGCCAGCAGTTCCCTCTACGAGCAGTACTTC.

The CDR3 loop is CASIGLAVREQYF. The CDR3 DNA reads as TGTGCCAGCATAGGGCTAGCGGTGCGCGAGCAGTACTTC. The V gene is TRBV28, the J gene TRBJ2-7, with 7 nucleotides matching TRBD2. The V gene's germline CDR1 is MDHEN and CDR2 SYDVKM. Unmatched junction bases numbered 9, after V lost 7 bases and J lost 6 bases. CDR3 length: 13 residues.

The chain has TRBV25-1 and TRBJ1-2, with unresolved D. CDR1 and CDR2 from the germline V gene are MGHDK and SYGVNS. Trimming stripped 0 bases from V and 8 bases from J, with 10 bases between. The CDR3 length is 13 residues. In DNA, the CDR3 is TGTGCCAGCAGTGAATATTCGGGGTACGGCTACACCTTC. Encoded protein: CASSEYSGYGYTF.

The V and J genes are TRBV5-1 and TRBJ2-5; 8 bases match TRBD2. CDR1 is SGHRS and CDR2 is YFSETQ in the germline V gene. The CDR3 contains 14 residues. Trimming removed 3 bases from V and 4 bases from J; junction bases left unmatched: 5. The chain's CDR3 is CASSSRGGPETQYF. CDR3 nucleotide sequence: TGCGCCAGCAGCTCCCGGGGGGGCCCAGAGACCCAGTACTTC. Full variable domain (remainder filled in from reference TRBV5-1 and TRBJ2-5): KAGVTQTPRYLIKTRGQQVTLSCSPISGHRSVSWYQQTPGQGLQFLFEYFSETQRNKGNFPGRFSGRQFSNSRSEMNVSTLELGDSALYLCASSSRGGPETQYFGPGTRLLVL.

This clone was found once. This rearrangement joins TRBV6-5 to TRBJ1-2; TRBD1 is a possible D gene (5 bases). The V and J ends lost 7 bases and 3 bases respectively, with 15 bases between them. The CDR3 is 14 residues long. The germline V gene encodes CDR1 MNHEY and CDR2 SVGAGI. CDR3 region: CASTHDLGDYGYTF. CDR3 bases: TGTGCCAGCACCCATGACCTAGGGGACTATGGCTACACCTTC.

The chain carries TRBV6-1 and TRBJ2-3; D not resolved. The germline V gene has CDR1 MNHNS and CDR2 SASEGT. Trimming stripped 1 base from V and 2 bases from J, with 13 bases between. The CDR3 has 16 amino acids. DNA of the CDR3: TGTGCCAGCAGTGAAGGTCGGCTAGTTGTCACAGATACGCAGTATTTT. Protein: CASSEGRLVVTDTQYF.

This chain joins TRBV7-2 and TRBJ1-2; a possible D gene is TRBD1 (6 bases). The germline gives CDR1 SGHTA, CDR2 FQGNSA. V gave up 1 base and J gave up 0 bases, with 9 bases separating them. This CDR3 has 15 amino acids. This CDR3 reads CASSLGTESNYGYTF. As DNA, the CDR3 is TGTGCCAGCAGCTTAGGGACAGAATCTAACTATGGCTACACCTTC.

CDR3 nucleotide sequence: TGTGCCAGCAGTTTTTCAGGGGAAGCCACAGATACGCAGTATTTT. Translating it yields CASSFSGEATDTQYF. The chain joins TRBV28 to TRBJ2-3, with a weak D call TRBD1 (6 bases). CDR3 length: 15 residues. Germline assignment: CDR1 MDHEN and CDR2 SYDVKM. The V and J ends lost 3 bases and 2 bases respectively, with 12 bases between them.

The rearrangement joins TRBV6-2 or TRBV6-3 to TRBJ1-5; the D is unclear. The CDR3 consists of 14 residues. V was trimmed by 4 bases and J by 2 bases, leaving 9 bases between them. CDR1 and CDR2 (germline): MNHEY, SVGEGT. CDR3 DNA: TGTGCCAGCAGTTTCGGGGTTGGCAATCAGCCCCAGCATTTT. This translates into CASSFGVGNQPQHF.

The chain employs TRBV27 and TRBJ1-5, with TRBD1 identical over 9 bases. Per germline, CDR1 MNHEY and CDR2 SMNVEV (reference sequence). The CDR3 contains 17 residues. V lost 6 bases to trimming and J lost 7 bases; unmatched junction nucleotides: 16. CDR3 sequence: CASRTRDRVVIMQPQHF. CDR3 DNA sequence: TGTGCCAGCAGGACCCGGGACAGGGTGGTAATCATGCAGCCCCAGCATTTT.

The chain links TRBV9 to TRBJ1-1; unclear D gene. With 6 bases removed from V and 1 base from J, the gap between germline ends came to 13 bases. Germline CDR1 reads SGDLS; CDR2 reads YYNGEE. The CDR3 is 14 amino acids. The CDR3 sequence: CASTRTTGNTEAFF. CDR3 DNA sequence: TGTGCCAGCACTCGAACAACGGGGAACACTGAAGCTTTCTTT.

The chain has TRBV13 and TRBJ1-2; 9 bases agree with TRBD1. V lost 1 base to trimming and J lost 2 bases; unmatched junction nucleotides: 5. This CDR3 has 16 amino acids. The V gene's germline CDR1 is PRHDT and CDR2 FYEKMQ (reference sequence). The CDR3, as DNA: TGTGCCAGCAGCTTAGTCGGGGACAGGGTAAACTATGGCTACACCTTC. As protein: CASSLVGDRVNYGYTF. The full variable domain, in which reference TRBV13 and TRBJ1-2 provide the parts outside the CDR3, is AAGVIQSPRHLIKEKRETATLKCYPIPRHDTVYWYQQGPGQDPQFLISFYEKMQSDKGSIPDRFSAQQFSDYHSELNMSSLELGDSALYFCASSLVGDRVNYGYTFGSGTRLTVV.

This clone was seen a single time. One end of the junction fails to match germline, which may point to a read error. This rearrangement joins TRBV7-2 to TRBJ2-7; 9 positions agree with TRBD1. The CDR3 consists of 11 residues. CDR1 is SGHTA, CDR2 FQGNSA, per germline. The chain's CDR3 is CASSLEGTGWF. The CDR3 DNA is TGTGCCAGCAGCTTAGAGGGGACAGGGTGGTTC.

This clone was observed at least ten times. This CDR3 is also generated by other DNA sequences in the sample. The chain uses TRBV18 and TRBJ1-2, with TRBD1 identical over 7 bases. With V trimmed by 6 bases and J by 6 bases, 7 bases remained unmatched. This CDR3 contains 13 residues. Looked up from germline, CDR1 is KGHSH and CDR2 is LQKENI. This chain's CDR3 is CASSPQGGDGYTF. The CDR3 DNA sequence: TGTGCCAGCTCTCCGCAGGGGGGAGATGGCTACACCTTC.

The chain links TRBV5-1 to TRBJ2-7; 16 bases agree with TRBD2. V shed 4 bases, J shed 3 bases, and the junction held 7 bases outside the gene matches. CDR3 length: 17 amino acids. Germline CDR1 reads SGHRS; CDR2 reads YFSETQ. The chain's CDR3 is CASSQGLAGGKIYEQYF. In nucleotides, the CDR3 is TGCGCCAGCAGCCAGGGACTAGCGGGGGGGAAAATCTACGAGCAGTACTTC.

The CDR3 loop reads CASSIATNEAFF. CDR3 DNA: TGTGCCAGTAGTATAGCCACAAATGAAGCTTTCTTT. The chain links TRBV19 to TRBJ1-1, with D hard to call. The V gene's germline CDR1 is LNHDA and CDR2 SQIVND (reference sequence). V was pared by 1 base and J by 7 bases, with 7 bases between. The CDR3 contains 12 residues.

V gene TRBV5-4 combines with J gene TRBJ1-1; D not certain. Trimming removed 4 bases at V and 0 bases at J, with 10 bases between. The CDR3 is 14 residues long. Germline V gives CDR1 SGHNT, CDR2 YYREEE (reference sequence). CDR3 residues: CASSLSSLNTEAFF. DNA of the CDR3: TGTGCCAGCAGCCTTAGTTCATTGAACACTGAAGCTTTCTTT.

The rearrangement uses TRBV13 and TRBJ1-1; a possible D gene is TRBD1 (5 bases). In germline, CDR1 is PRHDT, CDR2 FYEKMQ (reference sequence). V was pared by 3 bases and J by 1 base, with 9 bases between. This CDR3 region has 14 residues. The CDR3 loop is CASSFGGSNTEAFF. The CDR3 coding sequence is TGTGCCAGCAGCTTCGGGGGATCGAACACTGAAGCTTTCTTT.